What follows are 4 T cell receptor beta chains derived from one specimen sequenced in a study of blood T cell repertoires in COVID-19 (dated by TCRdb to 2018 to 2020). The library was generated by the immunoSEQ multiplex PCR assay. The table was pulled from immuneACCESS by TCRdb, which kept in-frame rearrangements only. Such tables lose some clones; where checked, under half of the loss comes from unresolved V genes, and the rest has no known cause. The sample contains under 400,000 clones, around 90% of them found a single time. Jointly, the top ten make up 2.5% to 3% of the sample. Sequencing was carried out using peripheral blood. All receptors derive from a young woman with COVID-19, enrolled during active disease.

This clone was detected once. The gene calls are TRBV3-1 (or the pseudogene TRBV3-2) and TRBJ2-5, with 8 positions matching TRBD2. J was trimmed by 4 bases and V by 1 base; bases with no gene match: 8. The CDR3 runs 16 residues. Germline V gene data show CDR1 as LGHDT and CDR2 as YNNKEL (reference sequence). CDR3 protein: CASSQGAGGASETQYF. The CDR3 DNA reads TGTGCCAGCAGCCAAGGGGCGGGAGGTGCGTCAGAGACCCAGTACTTC.

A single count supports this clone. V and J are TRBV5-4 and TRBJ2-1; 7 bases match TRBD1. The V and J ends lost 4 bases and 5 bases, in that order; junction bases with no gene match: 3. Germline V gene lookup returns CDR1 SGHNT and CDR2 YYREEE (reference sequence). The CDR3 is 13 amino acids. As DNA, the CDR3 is TGTGCCAGCAGCCCCGGGACAGACAATGAGCAGTTCTTC. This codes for CASSPGTDNEQFF.

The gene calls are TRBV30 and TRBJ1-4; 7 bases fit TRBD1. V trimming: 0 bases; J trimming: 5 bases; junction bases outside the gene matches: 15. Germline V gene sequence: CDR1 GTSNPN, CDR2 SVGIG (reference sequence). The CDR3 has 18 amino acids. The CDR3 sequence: CAWSVRWDSAGGNEKLFF. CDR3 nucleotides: TGTGCCTGGAGTGTACGGTGGGACTCGGCAGGGGGGAATGAAAAACTGTTTTTT.

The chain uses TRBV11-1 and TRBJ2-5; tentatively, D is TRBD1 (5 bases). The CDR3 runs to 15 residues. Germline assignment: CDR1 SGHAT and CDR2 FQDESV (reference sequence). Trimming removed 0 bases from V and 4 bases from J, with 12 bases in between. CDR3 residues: CASSLAGDRGETQYF. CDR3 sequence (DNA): TGTGCCAGCAGCTTAGCAGGTGACAGAGGAGAGACCCAGTACTTC.